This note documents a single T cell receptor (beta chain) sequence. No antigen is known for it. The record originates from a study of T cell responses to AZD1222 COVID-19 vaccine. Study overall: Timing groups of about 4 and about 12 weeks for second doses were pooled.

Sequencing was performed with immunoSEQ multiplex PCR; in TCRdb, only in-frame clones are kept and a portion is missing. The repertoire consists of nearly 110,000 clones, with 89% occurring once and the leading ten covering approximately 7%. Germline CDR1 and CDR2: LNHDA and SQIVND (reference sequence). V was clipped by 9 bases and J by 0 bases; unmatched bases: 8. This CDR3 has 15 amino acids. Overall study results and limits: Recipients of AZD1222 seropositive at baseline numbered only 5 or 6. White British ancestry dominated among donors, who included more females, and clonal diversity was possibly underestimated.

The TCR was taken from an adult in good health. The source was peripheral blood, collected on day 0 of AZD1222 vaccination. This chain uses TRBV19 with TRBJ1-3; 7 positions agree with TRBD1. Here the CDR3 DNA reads TGTGCCAGCTGGGGACAGACCAACTCTGGAAACACCATATATTTT. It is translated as CASWGQTNSGNTIYF. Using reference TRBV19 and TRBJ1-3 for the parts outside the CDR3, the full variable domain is DGGITQSPKYLFRKEGQNVTLSCEQNLNHDAMYWYRQDPGQGLRLIYYSQIVNDFQKGDIAEGYSVSREKKESFPLTVTSAQKNPTAFYLCASWGQTNSGNTIYFGEGSWLTVV.